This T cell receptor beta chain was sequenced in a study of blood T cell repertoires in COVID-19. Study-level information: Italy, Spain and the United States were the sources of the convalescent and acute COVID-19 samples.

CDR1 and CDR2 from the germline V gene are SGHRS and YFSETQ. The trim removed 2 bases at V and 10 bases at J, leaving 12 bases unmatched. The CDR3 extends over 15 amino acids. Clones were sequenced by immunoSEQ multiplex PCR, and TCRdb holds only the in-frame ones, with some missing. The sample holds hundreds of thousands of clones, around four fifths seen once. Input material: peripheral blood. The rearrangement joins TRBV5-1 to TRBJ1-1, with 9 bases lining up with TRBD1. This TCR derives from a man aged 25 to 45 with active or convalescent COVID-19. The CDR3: CASSFEQQGAGRAFF. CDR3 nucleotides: TGCGCCAGCAGCTTTGAACAACAGGGGGCCGGCAGAGCTTTCTTT.